This is a list of T cell receptor beta chains from one sample in a study of T cell responses to AZD1222 COVID-19 vaccine. Data came from immunoSEQ multiplex PCR; TCRdb stores just in-frame clones and leaves some out. Among 73,000 or so clones, approximately 85% were seen once, and the ten largest hold under 6.5%. The source was peripheral blood, collected on day 0 of AZD1222 vaccination. The receptor source for this set is an adult in good health. Each CDR3 is given with its conserved first and last residue. Each record gives: CDR3 DNA, CDR3 protein, J gene, V gene, clone size, D gene. D genes are given only for firm matches. Not every row has a clone size; where given, it reads once, few, many or a size class.

cdr3_nt: TGTGCCTTGGACAGGGTGTCCTACGAGCAGTACTTC
cdr3_aa: CALDRVSYEQYF
j_call: TRBJ2-7
v_call: TRBV30
clone_size: .
d_call: TRBD1

cdr3_nt: TGTGCCAGCAGCCGCGAAGGGGGGGGCAATCAGCCCCAGCATTTT
cdr3_aa: CASSREGGGNQPQHF
j_call: TRBJ1-5
v_call: TRBV6-5
clone_size: .
d_call: .

cdr3_nt: TGTGCCAGCAGTTTATGGAGCGGGGGGCTTTCTAACCCTAGCACAGATACGCAGTATTTT
cdr3_aa: CASSLWSGGLSNPSTDTQYF
j_call: TRBJ2-3
v_call: TRBV27
clone_size: .
d_call: TRBD2

cdr3_nt: TGCGCCAGCAGCTTGGAACAGGGCAATCAGCCCCAGCATTTT
cdr3_aa: CASSLEQGNQPQHF
j_call: TRBJ1-5
v_call: TRBV5-1
clone_size: .
d_call: .

cdr3_nt: TGTGCCAGCGGAGGAGTAGGCAATCAGCCCCAGCATTTT
cdr3_aa: CASGGVGNQPQHF
j_call: TRBJ1-5
v_call: TRBV27
clone_size: .
d_call: .

cdr3_nt: TGTGCCAGCAGTGTAAGGGACTTCAAAGGCTACACCTTC
cdr3_aa: CASSVRDFKGYTF
j_call: TRBJ1-2
v_call: TRBV25-1
clone_size: .
d_call: .

cdr3_nt: TGTGCCAGCAGTTTATGGAGCATGGGCGGGGAGCTGTTTTTT
cdr3_aa: CASSLWSMGGELFF
j_call: TRBJ2-2
v_call: TRBV28
clone_size: once
d_call: .

cdr3_nt: TGTGCCAGCAGTTACGGGATCAGGAGTCGGGGCTATGGCTACACCTTC
cdr3_aa: CASSYGIRSRGYGYTF
j_call: TRBJ1-2
v_call: TRBV6-5
clone_size: .
d_call: .

cdr3_nt: TGTGCCAGCTCACCACCGGGCTCGAACACCGGGGAGCTGTTTTTT
cdr3_aa: CASSPPGSNTGELFF
j_call: TRBJ2-2
v_call: TRBV18
clone_size: .
d_call: .

cdr3_nt: TGTGCCAGCAGTGTATACAGGTCCTACGAGCAGTACTTC
cdr3_aa: CASSVYRSYEQYF
j_call: TRBJ2-7
v_call: TRBV2
clone_size: .
d_call: .

cdr3_nt: TGTGCCAGCAGCCTGAGGCAGGGAAGGCCCAATGAGCAGTTCTTC
cdr3_aa: CASSLRQGRPNEQFF
j_call: TRBJ2-1
v_call: TRBV5-5
clone_size: .
d_call: .

cdr3_nt: TGTGCCATCAGTGAAGGCCAGGATAATGAAAAACTGTTTTTT
cdr3_aa: CAISEGQDNEKLFF
j_call: TRBJ1-4
v_call: TRBV10-3
clone_size: few
d_call: .

cdr3_nt: TGTGCCAGCAGCGCCCCGCGGGGCTCGAACACCGGGGAGCTGTTTTTT
cdr3_aa: CASSAPRGSNTGELFF
j_call: TRBJ2-2
v_call: TRBV9
clone_size: .
d_call: .

cdr3_nt: TGTGCCAGCAGTGAACAGAAGAACACTGAAGCTTTCTTT
cdr3_aa: CASSEQKNTEAFF
j_call: TRBJ1-1
v_call: TRBV6-4
clone_size: .
d_call: .

cdr3_nt: TGTGCCAGCAGTCCAGGTACAGGTTCTAACTATGGCTACACCTTC
cdr3_aa: CASSPGTGSNYGYTF
j_call: TRBJ1-2
v_call: TRBV5-4
clone_size: .
d_call: .

cdr3_nt: TGTGCCAGCAGGGCCGGGACAGCCCCGCAAGAGACCCAGTACTTC
cdr3_aa: CASRAGTAPQETQYF
j_call: TRBJ2-5
v_call: TRBV2
clone_size: .
d_call: TRBD1

cdr3_nt: TGCGCCAGCAGCTTCGAGCAGGGTTATGCCTACGAGCAGTACTTC
cdr3_aa: CASSFEQGYAYEQYF
j_call: TRBJ2-7
v_call: TRBV4-3
clone_size: once
d_call: .

cdr3_nt: TGTGCCAGCAGTGAGAACGGACTAACCTACAATGAGCAGTTCTTC
cdr3_aa: CASSENGLTYNEQFF
j_call: TRBJ2-1
v_call: TRBV2
clone_size: .
d_call: .

cdr3_nt: TGTGCCAGCAGCCGAACAGGCCCCGAGGGCGGGGAGCTGTTTTTT
cdr3_aa: CASSRTGPEGGELFF
j_call: TRBJ2-2
v_call: TRBV6-2/TRBV6-3
clone_size: .
d_call: .

cdr3_nt: TGTGCCAGCAGCTTGGAGGAAGAGCAGTTCTTC
cdr3_aa: CASSLEEEQFF
j_call: TRBJ2-1
v_call: TRBV5-4
clone_size: .
d_call: .

cdr3_nt: TGTGCCTGGAGGAGCCCCGGACTTTATGATGGCTACACCTTC
cdr3_aa: CAWRSPGLYDGYTF
j_call: TRBJ1-2
v_call: TRBV30
clone_size: .
d_call: .

cdr3_nt: TGTGCCAGCAGTGAACTCGGTAGCAGCAATCAGCCCCAGCATTTT
cdr3_aa: CASSELGSSNQPQHF
j_call: TRBJ1-5
v_call: TRBV6-1
clone_size: .
d_call: .

cdr3_nt: TGTGCCAGCAGTTCCGGGACTAACTACGAGCAGTACTTC
cdr3_aa: CASSSGTNYEQYF
j_call: TRBJ2-7
v_call: TRBV28
clone_size: once
d_call: TRBD2

cdr3_nt: TGTGCCAGCAGCTTAGCAAGCGGGGCCTACAATGAGCAGTTCTTC
cdr3_aa: CASSLASGAYNEQFF
j_call: TRBJ2-1
v_call: TRBV7-9
clone_size: .
d_call: TRBD2

cdr3_nt: TGTGCCAGCAGGACTAGCGGGGGGCCTTACGAGCAGTACTTC
cdr3_aa: CASRTSGGPYEQYF
j_call: TRBJ2-7
v_call: TRBV2
clone_size: few
d_call: TRBD2

cdr3_nt: TGTGCCAGCAGCTACTCATGGGCCGCACGACAGACTTATGGCTACACCTTC
cdr3_aa: CASSYSWAARQTYGYTF
j_call: TRBJ1-2
v_call: TRBV11-2
clone_size: .
d_call: .

cdr3_nt: TGTGCCGGCTCGGCAGCCCAGGGGGCTACTGAAGCTTTCTTT
cdr3_aa: CAGSAAQGATEAFF
j_call: TRBJ1-1
v_call: TRBV2
clone_size: .
d_call: TRBD1

cdr3_nt: TGCGCCAGCAGCCAAGACCACAGGGAGGGTTCTTACGAGCAGTACTTC
cdr3_aa: CASSQDHREGSYEQYF
j_call: TRBJ2-7
v_call: TRBV4-1
clone_size: few
d_call: .

cdr3_nt: TGTGCCAGCAGTTCCAGCCCTAATCAGCCCCAGCATTTT
cdr3_aa: CASSSSPNQPQHF
j_call: TRBJ1-5
v_call: TRBV6-5
clone_size: .
d_call: .

cdr3_nt: TGTGCCTCCACCGGGGCTAGCAATCAGCCCCAGCATTTT
cdr3_aa: CASTGASNQPQHF
j_call: TRBJ1-5
v_call: TRBV19
clone_size: .
d_call: .

cdr3_nt: TGTGCCAGCAGCTTATGGCGGGATGAGGAAAAACTGTTTTTT
cdr3_aa: CASSLWRDEEKLFF
j_call: TRBJ1-4
v_call: TRBV7-9
clone_size: .
d_call: .

cdr3_nt: TGTGCCAGCAGTCCGGGACAGGCCACAGATACGCAGTATTTT
cdr3_aa: CASSPGQATDTQYF
j_call: TRBJ2-3
v_call: TRBV28
clone_size: .
d_call: TRBD1

cdr3_nt: TGCAGCATCACCTCACAGGGGAACACTGAAGCTTTCTTT
cdr3_aa: CSITSQGNTEAFF
j_call: TRBJ1-1
v_call: TRBV29-1
clone_size: .
d_call: .

cdr3_nt: TGTGCCAGCGGGATACAGGGGTCCTACGAGCAGTACTTC
cdr3_aa: CASGIQGSYEQYF
j_call: TRBJ2-7
v_call: TRBV28
clone_size: .
d_call: TRBD1

cdr3_nt: TGTGCCAGCAGCTTAATTGGGGCGGGGGCGAGCACAGATACGCAGTATTTT
cdr3_aa: CASSLIGAGASTDTQYF
j_call: TRBJ2-3
v_call: TRBV7-3
clone_size: .
d_call: .

cdr3_nt: TGTGCCAGCAGTTTGTCGCAGGGTCCTGAAGCTTTCTTT
cdr3_aa: CASSLSQGPEAFF
j_call: TRBJ1-1
v_call: TRBV12-3/TRBV12-4
clone_size: .
d_call: .

cdr3_nt: TGTGCCAGCAGCGCCCGCCCAGCGGGGGCCGATACGCAGTATTTT
cdr3_aa: CASSARPAGADTQYF
j_call: TRBJ2-3
v_call: TRBV9
clone_size: .
d_call: TRBD2

cdr3_nt: TGTGCCAGCAGTTACGGGAGGGTTGGCAATCAGCCCCAGCATTTT
cdr3_aa: CASSYGRVGNQPQHF
j_call: TRBJ1-5
v_call: TRBV6-6
clone_size: .
d_call: .

cdr3_nt: TGTGCCAGCAGAGGAGGTAACACTGAAGCTTTCTTT
cdr3_aa: CASRGGNTEAFF
j_call: TRBJ1-1
v_call: TRBV12-3/TRBV12-4
clone_size: .
d_call: .